A selection of T cell receptor beta chains follows, all from one sample in a study of blood T cell repertoires in COVID-19. TCRdb's copy holds only in-frame clones and misses some; the assay was immunoSEQ multiplex PCR. The table has some 230,000 clones, around 86% seen once; the top ten hold roughly 2.3%. The source material was peripheral blood. These receptors all come from a man under 40 who had recovered from COVID-19. The CDR3 runs from the conserved cysteine through the conserved F or W. A D gene is named only where the DNA matches it firmly. Not all rows give a size; the values are once, few, many and, for expanded clones, a class.

j_call: TRBJ2-2
v_call: TRBV19
clone_size: -
d_call: TRBD2
cdr3_nt: TGTGCCAGTAGTACCCCCGGGGGGAGGGACACCGGGGAGCTGTTTTTT
cdr3_aa: CASSTPGGRDTGELFF

j_call: TRBJ2-1
v_call: TRBV5-1
clone_size: -
d_call: TRBD2
cdr3_nt: TGCGCCAGCAGCTTTAGCGGGGAATACGAGTACAATGAGCAGTTCTTC
cdr3_aa: CASSFSGEYEYNEQFF

j_call: TRBJ1-2
v_call: TRBV10-1
clone_size: -
d_call: TRBD1
cdr3_nt: TGCGCCAGCAGTGAGTCGGGGACAGTCCCTTATGGCTACACCTTC
cdr3_aa: CASSESGTVPYGYTF

j_call: TRBJ2-6
v_call: TRBV2
clone_size: -
d_call: TRBD2
cdr3_nt: TGTGCCAGCAGTGTCATCGGGGGGACTGGGGCCAACGTCCTGACTTTC
cdr3_aa: CASSVIGGTGANVLTF

j_call: TRBJ2-1
v_call: TRBV4-1
clone_size: -
d_call: -
cdr3_nt: TGCGCCAGCAGCCAAGATCGGGGACGTGAAGACAGGTTTTTATACAATGAGCAGTTCTTC
cdr3_aa: CASSQDRGREDRFLYNEQFF

j_call: TRBJ1-3
v_call: TRBV12-3/TRBV12-4
clone_size: -
d_call: -
cdr3_nt: TGTGCCAGCAGTTTAGACATCGGAAACACCATATATTTT
cdr3_aa: CASSLDIGNTIYF

j_call: TRBJ1-1
v_call: TRBV25-1
clone_size: -
d_call: TRBD1
cdr3_nt: TGTGCCAGCAGTGAGGACAGGGGATGGGACACTGAAGCTTTCTTT
cdr3_aa: CASSEDRGWDTEAFF

j_call: TRBJ2-1
v_call: TRBV10-1
clone_size: few
d_call: TRBD2
cdr3_nt: TGCGCCAGCAGTACTAGCGGGGGCCTAAGCTCCTACAATGAGCAGTTCTTC
cdr3_aa: CASSTSGGLSSYNEQFF

j_call: TRBJ1-5
v_call: TRBV19
clone_size: -
d_call: -
cdr3_nt: TGTGCCAGTAGTACGTCGTATAGCCACAATCAGCCCCAGCATTTT
cdr3_aa: CASSTSYSHNQPQHF

j_call: TRBJ2-1
v_call: TRBV11-2
clone_size: -
d_call: TRBD2
cdr3_nt: TGTGCCAGCAGCTTAGTCTGGCTAGCGGGGGGGAACAATGAGCAGTTCTTC
cdr3_aa: CASSLVWLAGGNNEQFF

j_call: TRBJ2-2
v_call: TRBV3-1/TRBV3-2
clone_size: -
d_call: TRBD2
cdr3_nt: TGTGCCAGCAGCCAATCTGCTAGCGGGGGAGACTCCTACATCACCGGGGAGCTGTTTTTT
cdr3_aa: CASSQSASGGDSYITGELFF

j_call: TRBJ1-1
v_call: TRBV4-2
clone_size: -
d_call: -
cdr3_nt: TGTGCCAGCAGCCAAGATCCCGTGGGGCTCTTGAACACTGAAGCTTTCTTT
cdr3_aa: CASSQDPVGLLNTEAFF

j_call: TRBJ1-2
v_call: TRBV3-1/TRBV3-2
clone_size: -
d_call: -
cdr3_nt: TGTGCCAGCAGCCACTCTCCACCCAGGGGTGGCTACACCTTC
cdr3_aa: CASSHSPPRGGYTF

j_call: TRBJ2-1
v_call: TRBV10-3
clone_size: -
d_call: TRBD2
cdr3_nt: TGTGCCATCAGTGAGTTAACTAGCGGGGGGAACAATGAGCAGTTCTTC
cdr3_aa: CAISELTSGGNNEQFF

j_call: TRBJ2-1
v_call: TRBV6-5
clone_size: -
d_call: -
cdr3_nt: TGTGCCAGCAGTTACGGGCAATTTAGCTCCTACAATGAGCAGTTCTTC
cdr3_aa: CASSYGQFSSYNEQFF

j_call: TRBJ1-2
v_call: TRBV30
clone_size: -
d_call: -
cdr3_nt: TGTGCCTGGAGTCAGGAGGGGTATGGCTACACCTTC
cdr3_aa: CAWSQEGYGYTF

j_call: TRBJ1-4
v_call: TRBV5-1
clone_size: -
d_call: -
cdr3_nt: TGCGCCAGCAGCTTGGGTCGGCAGGGTGGGGAAAAACTGTTTTTT
cdr3_aa: CASSLGRQGGEKLFF

j_call: TRBJ2-5
v_call: TRBV7-2
clone_size: -
d_call: -
cdr3_nt: TGTGCCAGCAGCCCGGGGGTCGCGGAAGGAGAGACCCAGTACTTC
cdr3_aa: CASSPGVAEGETQYF